The 26 T cell receptor beta chains below were found in one sample sequenced in a study of prognosis after radiotherapy for stage I lung cancer. Two rounds of multiplex PCR amplified TCR beta CDR3 from genomic DNA. Each TRBV and TRBJ gene had its own primer in the first PCR round. TCRdb recomputed calls from the multiplex PCR reads with MiXCR, one row per CDR3 protein. The repertoire consists of fewer than 20,000 distinct CDR3 sequences, with roughly 45% occurring once and the leading ten covering about two fifths. The sample here was PBMCs, taken before or after stereotactic body radiation therapy (not recorded which). These receptors came from a donor of 50 years or more with non-small cell lung cancer.

The chain couples TRBV12-3 or TRBV12-4 to TRBJ1-1, with 10 bases fitting TRBD1. V lost 5 bases to trimming and J lost 1 base; unmatched junction nucleotides: 7. The CDR3 runs to 16 residues. The CDR3 loop reads CASSRQGAISNTEAFF. CDR3 coding DNA: TGTGCCAGCAGTCGACAGGGGGCGATTTCGAACACTGAAGCTTTCTTT.

This clonotype has at least ten counts. The chain carries TRBV6-2 or TRBV6-3 and TRBJ1-4; D perhaps matches TRBD1 (5 bases). Per the germline V gene, CDR1 is MNHEY and CDR2 is SVGEGT. The V gene lost 2 bases and the J gene lost 3 bases, with 13 bases spanning the gap. The CDR3 totals 16 residues. The CDR3 protein is CASSYPDSRSNEKLFF. The CDR3 bases are TGTGCCAGCAGTTACCCTGACAGCAGATCTAATGAAAAACTGTTTTTT.

As regards this clonotype: Since no conserved phenylalanine or tryptophan closes the CDR3, a read error is the likely cause. The CDR3 DNA sequence: TGTTCCACCGAGACTAGCGGGGCCACCGGGGAGCTGTTTTCT. This translates into CSTETSGATGELFS. V and J are TRBV6-1 and TRBJ2-2, with TRBD2 matching over 11 bases. The CDR3 has 14 residues. From germline, CDR1 is MNHNS and CDR2 SASEGT.

Remarks on this clonotype: An end of the junction differs from the germline gene, which may be a read error. The chain recombines TRBV6-1 with TRBJ1-1, with D perhaps matching TRBD1 (5 bases). Per the germline V gene, CDR1 is MNHNS and CDR2 is SASEGT. The CDR3 is 13 residues long. The CDR3 region is CASRPPYGTKAFF. The CDR3 DNA reads as TGTGCAAGCAGACCCCCATACGGGACTAAAGCTTTCTTT.

As concerns this clonotype: This may come from a read error, since a much larger clone is one base off. The CDR3 does not close with the conserved phenylalanine or tryptophan, likely indicating a read error. The rearrangement links TRBV24-1 to TRBJ2-1; possible D gene TRBD2, 7 bases. CDR3 length: 15 amino acids. Germline-derived CDR1 and CDR2 are KGHDR and SFDVKD. Trimming left V 5 bases short and J 8 bases short, with 18 bases between. The DNA of the CDR3 is TGTGCCACCAGTGGGGGGGGCGGCGACTTGGATGAGCAGTTCCTC. It codes for CATSGGGGDLDEQFL.

To note about this clonotype: Since the CDR3 does not end with the conserved phenylalanine or tryptophan, this likely comes from a read error. J is TRBJ1-2 and V is TRBV12-3 or TRBV12-4; TRBD1 agrees at 7 bases. Losses at the gene ends were 6 bases for V and 7 bases for J; bases not matched to a gene: 5. The CDR3 has 12 residues. The CDR3 region has the DNA TGTGCCAGCAGGACAGGGTGTGGTGGCTACACCCTC. Encoded protein: CASRTGCGGYTL.

A note on this clonotype: This may be a read error: a much more frequent sequence differs by one nucleotide. The chain links TRBV7-2 to TRBJ2-5, with 8 bases aligning to TRBD1. Germline trimming cut 5 bases from V and 4 bases from J; bases unmatched to any gene: 9. Germline CDR1 reads SGHTA; CDR2 reads FQGNSA. CDR3 size: 15 residues. The chain's CDR3 is CASSLLDRVRETQYF. The DNA for the CDR3 is TGTGCCAGCAGCCTACTGGACAGGGTGAGAGAGACCCAGTACTTC.

This clonotype was detected many times. The rearrangement uses TRBV20-1 and TRBJ2-3, with 11 bases aligning to TRBD2. V trimming: 5 bases; J trimming: 2 bases; junction bases outside the gene matches: 3. CDR1 is DFQATT and CDR2 is SNEGSKA in the germline V gene (reference sequence). The CDR3 covers 14 residues. The CDR3 loop is CSALAGGDTDTQYF. The CDR3, as DNA: TGCAGTGCTTTAGCGGGGGGGGACACAGATACGCAGTATTTT.

Remarks on this clonotype: It is likely a read error: a sequence one base away is far more abundant. The V gene is TRBV15, the J gene TRBJ2-5, with D perhaps matching TRBD2 (7 bases). The DNA end favors TRBJ2-1, so the J call may be wrong. Germline V gives CDR1 LNHNV, CDR2 YYDKDF (reference sequence). This CDR3 has 13 amino acids. The CDR3 reads CATRGRGATDQFF. For the CDR3, the DNA is TGTGCCACCCGGGGTCGGGGGGCCACTGATCAGTTCTTC.

This clonotype was seen many times. The chain links TRBV30 to TRBJ2-2; 7 nucleotides line up with TRBD1. This CDR3 comprises 15 residues. Looked up from germline, CDR1 is GTSNPN and CDR2 is SVGIG (reference sequence). V dropped 2 bases and J dropped 6; count of bases not matched to a gene: 9. CDR3 sequence (DNA): TGTGCCTGGAGTCCAAGGGGGCGCGACGCCGGGGAGCTGTTTTTT. Its translation: CAWSPRGRDAGELFF.

As to this clonotype: It is likely a read error: a sequence one base away is far more abundant. The V call is TRBV6-4, the J call TRBJ2-2; 8 bases align to TRBD2. The CDR3 loop spans 13 amino acids. Germline-derived CDR1 and CDR2 are MRHNA and SNTAGT. V shed 5 bases and J 12 bases; nucleotides not matched to a gene: 8. CDR3 sequence reads: CASSTGGRGQLFF. The CDR3 bases are TGTGCCAGCAGTACGGGAGGGCGTGGGCAGCTGTTTTTT.

V is TRBV28 and J is TRBJ2-7, with 7 bases aligning to TRBD2. The germline V gene has CDR1 MDHEN and CDR2 SYDVKM. The trim removed 4 bases at V and 7 bases at J, leaving 4 bases unmatched. This CDR3 comprises 12 residues. The CDR3 loop reads CASSSGRVEQYF. The CDR3 bases are TGTGCCAGCAGTTCAGGGAGGGTTGAGCAGTACTTC.

This clonotype has ten or more counts. The genes are TRBV6-1 and TRBJ2-3, with D perhaps matching TRBD2 (6 bases). CDR3 length: 13 residues. Germline assignment: CDR1 MNHNS and CDR2 SASEGT. Trimming removed 6 bases at V and 3 bases at J, with 10 bases between. In DNA, the CDR3 is TGTGCCAGCAGCGCGGGACTTACAGATACGCAGTATTTT. It specifies CASSAGLTDTQYF.

Ten or more counts support this clonotype. CDR3 bases: TGTGCCAGCAGCCCCCCCGACAGGGATCAAAACATTCAGTACTTC. Translated, it gives CASSPPDRDQNIQYF. The rearrangement uses TRBV9 and TRBJ2-4; 7 nucleotides match TRBD1. The CDR3 loop spans 15 amino acids. Germline CDR1 is SGDLS and CDR2 is YYNGEE. Trimming cost V 4 bases and J 5 bases; bases outside gene matches: 9.

This clonotype is judged medium-sized. This rearrangement joins TRBV7-8 to TRBJ2-7; the D gene could be TRBD1 or TRBD2 (5 bases each). The germline V gene has CDR1 SGHVS and CDR2 FQNEAQ. V was shortened by 5 bases and J by 5 bases, with 13 bases between the two germline ends. The CDR3 has 13 residues. The CDR3 nucleotides read TGTGCCAGCAGCCACTTCCTGGGGGACGAGCAGTACTTC. Translated, it gives CASSHFLGDEQYF.

This clonotype turned up a few times. This chain uses TRBV29-1 with TRBJ2-5; 7 bases line up with TRBD1. The J segment lost 4 bases and the V segment lost 0 bases, leaving 8 bases of the junction unmatched. The CDR3 has 15 amino acids. Germline-derived CDR1 and CDR2 are SQVTM and ANQGSEA. This CDR3 is CSVEDRQGDGETQYF. CDR3 sequence (DNA): TGCAGCGTTGAAGATAGACAGGGCGACGGAGAGACCCAGTACTTC.

The chain combines TRBV19 with TRBJ1-5; the match to TRBD1 covers 7 bases. With V trimmed by 3 bases and J by 3 bases, 2 bases remained unmatched. The CDR3 has 14 residues. CDR1 and CDR2 (germline): LNHDA, SQIVND (reference sequence). The CDR3 protein is CASSMGQPNQPQHF. CDR3 in DNA: TGTGCCAGTAGTATGGGACAGCCCAATCAGCCCCAGCATTTT.

This clonotype is labeled as medium-sized. This chain links TRBV6-1 with TRBJ1-2; tentative D call: TRBD1 (5 bases). This CDR3 has 16 residues. Germline V gene data show CDR1 as MNHNS and CDR2 as SASEGT. V was trimmed by 5 bases and J by 7 bases, leaving 23 bases between them. The CDR3 protein is CASSLGAGPPLIGYTF. CDR3 nucleotide sequence: TGTGCCAGCAGTCTCGGTGCGGGGCCCCCCTTGATTGGCTACACCTTC.

This chain links TRBV7-6 with TRBJ2-5; D might be TRBD1 (6 bases). Germline V lookup: CDR1 SGHVS, CDR2 FNYEAQ. V lost 4 bases, J lost 5 bases, and 14 bases lay in between. The length of the CDR3 is 14 residues. The CDR3 sequence is CASSSTRGMETQYF. CDR3 in DNA: TGTGCCAGCAGCTCAACTAGGGGGATGGAGACCCAGTACTTC. The whole variable domain, remainder taken from reference TRBV7-6 and TRBJ2-5, is GAGVSQSPRYKVTKRGQDVALRCDPISGHVSLYWYRQALGQGPEFLTYFNYEAQQDKSGLPNDRFSAERPEGSISTLTIQRTEQRDSAMYRCASSSTRGMETQYFGPGTRLLVL.

This clonotype is deemed medium-sized. This sequence joins TRBV12-3 or TRBV12-4 and TRBJ1-2; TRBD1 matches 7 bases. The CDR3 spans 14 residues. The junction had 10 bases not matched to a gene; V was cut back by 8 bases and J by 4 bases. The CDR3 is CASLQGGAGYGYTF. The CDR3 region has the DNA TGTGCCAGCCTTCAGGGGGGGGCTGGCTATGGCTACACCTTC.

The chain has TRBV5-1 and TRBJ2-3, with 7 bases that match TRBD2. Trimming took 3 bases from V and 1 from J; bases not matched to a gene: 8. CDR3 length: 16 amino acids. Germline V lookup: CDR1 SGHRS, CDR2 YFSETQ. CDR3 bases: TGCGCCAGCAGCTGTTACCTGGCGGGAGGCACAGATACGCAGTATTTT. It specifies CASSCYLAGGTDTQYF.

As to this clonotype: Compared with germline, one end of the junction differs, possibly owing to a read error. The genes are TRBV10-3 and TRBJ2-2, with a possible D match to TRBD1 (6 bases). CDR1 is ENHRY, CDR2 SYGVKD, per germline. The length of the CDR3 is 12 residues. CDR3 region: CAIRSGAGELFF. CDR3 nucleotide sequence: TGTGCCATCAGATCAGGGGCCGGGGAGCTTTTTTTT.

This clonotype is medium-sized (0.01 to 0.1%). V and J are TRBV5-1 and TRBJ1-2; 8 bases match TRBD1. Per the germline V gene, CDR1 is SGHRS and CDR2 is YFSETQ. The CDR3 totals 15 residues. J was trimmed by 1 base and V by 5 bases; bases with no gene match: 7. CDR3 nucleotide sequence: TGCGCCAGCAGGTGGGGGACAGGAGATAACTATGGCTACACCTTC. Its protein product is CASRWGTGDNYGYTF. The variable domain in full, completed from reference TRBV5-1 and TRBJ1-2, reads KAGVTQTPRYLIKTRGQQVTLSCSPISGHRSVSWYQQTPGQGLQFLFEYFSETQRNKGNFPGRFSGRQFSNSRSEMNVSTLELGDSALYLCASRWGTGDNYGYTFGSGTRLTVV.

Worth noting for this clonotype: One base separates it from a far larger clone, so it is likely a read error. The chain has TRBV6-4 and TRBJ2-1; no reliable D call. CDR3 length: 13 amino acids. CDR1 and CDR2 (germline): MRHNA, SNTAGT. The CDR3 sequence is CSSSNNFGDEQFF. CDR3 DNA sequence: TGTTCCAGCAGTAACAACTTTGGCGATGAGCAGTTCTTC.

This clonotype was seen a single time. This chain uses TRBV5-1 with TRBJ2-3, with 15 positions matching TRBD2. The CDR3 consists of 15 residues. Per germline, CDR1 SGHRS and CDR2 YFSETQ. The ends lost 3 bases at V and 5 bases at J; junction bases unmatched: 1. The CDR3 protein is CASSSGLAGGDTQYF. The CDR3 coding sequence is TGCGCCAGCAGCTCGGGACTAGCGGGAGGAGATACGCAGTATTTT.

The V call is TRBV7-8, the J call TRBJ2-1; weak D call: TRBD2 (7 bases). The V gene lost 0 bases and the J gene lost 4 bases, with 16 bases spanning the gap. The CDR3 totals 17 residues. Germline CDR1 and CDR2: SGHVS and FQNEAQ. This chain's CDR3 is CASSLAQGGAIYNEQFF. CDR3 nucleotide sequence: TGTGCCAGCAGCTTAGCCCAAGGGGGGGCTATTTACAATGAGCAGTTCTTC.